Listed below are T cell receptor beta chains from one sample, sequenced in a study of blood T cell repertoires in COVID-19. TCRdb's table, derived via immunoSEQ multiplex PCR, lists solely in-frame clones and lacks some. The sample lists around 200,000 clones, 80% to 90% occurring once. The sample comprised peripheral blood. The receptors were gathered from a woman younger than 35 who had recovered from COVID-19. CDR3s include the opening cysteine and the closing phenylalanine or tryptophan. The order of the fields is D gene, clone size, V gene, J gene, CDR3 DNA, CDR3 protein. A D gene is named only where the DNA matches it firmly. Clone sizes are given selectively: once, few, many, or a class where the clone is expanded.

-	-	TRBV4-1	TRBJ2-3	TGCGCCAGCAGCCAAGGTACAAGACTGGGGCTGCTGGGCACAGATACGCAGTATTTT	CASSQGTRLGLLGTDTQYF
TRBD1	-	TRBV5-1	TRBJ2-1	TGCGCCAGCAGCCGATTAGGACAGGTCTCCTACAATGAGCAGTTCTTC	CASSRLGQVSYNEQFF
TRBD1	-	TRBV11-1	TRBJ1-1	TGTGCCAGCAGCTTACGAGTAGGGGGCTTGAACACTGAAGCTTTCTTT	CASSLRVGGLNTEAFF
-	-	TRBV19	TRBJ1-1	TGTGCCAGTGAAGGGCGGGACACTGAAGCTTTCTTT	CASEGRDTEAFF
TRBD1	-	TRBV29-1	TRBJ1-4	TGCAGCGTCCTTAAGCCGGGACAGGGGTTTACTAATGAAAAACTGTTTTTT	CSVLKPGQGFTNEKLFF
TRBD2	-	TRBV2	TRBJ2-1	TGTGCCAGCAGTGAACAGGGACTAGCGGGAGGTGAGCAGTTCTTC	CASSEQGLAGGEQFF
-	-	TRBV4-3	TRBJ2-3	TGCGCCAGCAGCCAAGATGCCGGGAGAGGGGATACGCAGTATTTT	CASSQDAGRGDTQYF
TRBD1	-	TRBV11-3	TRBJ2-7	TGTGCCAGCAGCATTTCCGGGACAGGGGTCCTCGAGCAGTACTTC	CASSISGTGVLEQYF
-	-	TRBV24-1	TRBJ2-1	TGTGCCACCAGTGATTTGGGCCAGGGGATCCACAATGAGCAGTTCTTC	CATSDLGQGIHNEQFF
TRBD1	-	TRBV10-3	TRBJ1-1	TGTGCCATCAGTGGTATCGGACAGGGGGGGATTGAAGCTTTCTTT	CAISGIGQGGIEAFF
TRBD1	few	TRBV7-8	TRBJ1-6	TGTGCCAGCAGCTATACTCGGGACAGGTATTCACCCCTCCACTTT	CASSYTRDRYSPLHF
-	-	TRBV6-5	TRBJ2-5	TGTGCCAGCAGTTGGCGGCAAGAGACCCAGTACTTC	CASSWRQETQYF
-	few	TRBV7-3	TRBJ2-3	TGTGCCAGCAGCTTAAGAGCGCGAACAGATACGCAGTATTTT	CASSLRARTDTQYF
-	-	TRBV5-1	TRBJ2-7	TGCGCCAGCAGCGCATCGACAGGTCCATCCTACGAGCAGTACTTC	CASSASTGPSYEQYF
-	-	TRBV15	TRBJ2-2	TGTGCCACCCTCCCGGCCAGAGGGAACACCGGGGAGCTGTTTTTT	CATLPARGNTGELFF
-	-	TRBV3-1/TRBV3-2	TRBJ2-5	TGTGCCAGCAGCCAAGATTGGCCGCAGGGACTCAGCGAGACCCAGTACTTC	CASSQDWPQGLSETQYF
-	-	TRBV5-6	TRBJ2-5	TGTGCCAGCAGGCTTAGTCCGGGAGAAGAGACCCAGTACTTC	CASRLSPGEETQYF
TRBD2	-	TRBV5-6	TRBJ2-2	TGTGCCAGCAGCTTGCTAGCGGGATTTACCGGGGAGCTGTTTTTT	CASSLLAGFTGELFF
-	-	TRBV10-3	TRBJ2-2	TGTGCCATCAGAGGGGCTGGCGTGAACACCGGGGAGCTGTTTTTT	CAIRGAGVNTGELFF
TRBD2	-	TRBV10-2	TRBJ2-2	TGCGCCAGCAGGACTAGCGGGGAAACGAACACCGGGGAGCTGTTTTTT	CASRTSGETNTGELFF
-	-	TRBV10-3	TRBJ2-5	TGTGCCATCAGGGGGGACATACAAGAGACCCAGTACTTC	CAIRGDIQETQYF
-	few	TRBV4-1	TRBJ2-1	TGCGCCAGCAGCCAAGTGGAGCGGCTATCCTACAATGAGCAGTTCTTC	CASSQVERLSYNEQFF
-	-	TRBV11-2	TRBJ2-3	TGTGCCAGCAGCTCCAGGACAGGCACAGATACGCAGTATTTT	CASSSRTGTDTQYF
-	-	TRBV3-1/TRBV3-2	TRBJ1-2	TGTGCCAGCAGCCAAGATCGCTATGGCTACACCTTC	CASSQDRYGYTF
TRBD2	-	TRBV24-1	TRBJ2-3	TGTGCCACCAGTGATTTTGTAGCGGGGGCTACAGATACGCAGTATTTT	CATSDFVAGATDTQYF
-	-	TRBV5-6	TRBJ1-1	TGTGCCAGCAGCTTGGGGGGCAGGGGCCGCGAACGTGAAGCTTTCTTT	CASSLGGRGREREAFF
TRBD2	once	TRBV4-1	TRBJ2-1	TGCGCCAGCAGCCAAAGAACCGGGACTAGCGGTGGGAGCTCCTACAATGAGCAGTTCTTC	CASSQRTGTSGGSSYNEQFF
-	-	TRBV6-4	TRBJ2-3	TGTGCCAGCAGTGACTCAACGAGGGAGGGGGCAGATACGCAGTATTTT	CASSDSTREGADTQYF
TRBD1	-	TRBV29-1	TRBJ2-4	TGCAGCGTTGAAGATTCAGGGGGCGAAGACATTCAGTACTTC	CSVEDSGGEDIQYF
TRBD1	-	TRBV5-6	TRBJ2-6	TGTGCCAGCAGCTTCGGTGGCAGGGGGTGGTCTGGGGCCAACGTCCTGACTTTC	CASSFGGRGWSGANVLTF
-	-	TRBV6-5	TRBJ1-6	TGTGCCAGCAAGCCCCGCAGGGCTAATTCACCCCTCCACTTT	CASKPRRANSPLHF
-	-	TRBV27	TRBJ1-1	TGTGCCAGCACTAGAAGGGGGAACACTGAAGCTTTCTTT	CASTRRGNTEAFF
TRBD2	-	TRBV13	TRBJ2-3	TGTGCCAGCAGCTTACTAGCGGGGGGATACACAGATACGCAGTATTTT	CASSLLAGGYTDTQYF
-	-	TRBV27	TRBJ2-7	TGTGCCAGCAGACTTCAGGACAGTCCCTACGAGCAGTACTTC	CASRLQDSPYEQYF
-	-	TRBV7-9	TRBJ2-2	TGTGCCAGCAGCCCATCGGGGGGCTCGAACACCGGGGAGCTGTTTTTT	CASSPSGGSNTGELFF
TRBD2	-	TRBV29-1	TRBJ2-1	TGCAGCGTTGACGGTTTTGCGGGGGGCCGTTGGGATGAGCAGTTCTTC	CSVDGFAGGRWDEQFF
-	few	TRBV30	TRBJ1-5	TGTGCCTGGAGTTCAGATAGCAATCAGCCCCAGCATTTT	CAWSSDSNQPQHF
TRBD1	-	TRBV4-3	TRBJ2-3	TGCGCCAGCAGCCAAGACGGTGAGGGGGCAGGAGATACGCAGTATTTT	CASSQDGEGAGDTQYF
TRBD1	few	TRBV19	TRBJ1-5	TGTGCCAGTAACGACAGGGGAACTCAGCCCCAGCATTTT	CASNDRGTQPQHF
TRBD1	-	TRBV19	TRBJ1-4	TGTGCCAGATACCCCCGCCCCCACCGGGACAGGGAGCCAAGGAGGGGTGAAAAACTGTTTTTT	CARYPRPHRDREPRRGEKLFF
TRBD2	few	TRBV18	TRBJ2-5	TGTGCCAGCTCACCACCACGAAGGCGGGGGGCCGGGGAGACCCAGTACTTC	CASSPPRRRGAGETQYF
TRBD2	-	TRBV9	TRBJ2-3	TGTGCCAGCAGCGACGCGGGGACTAGCCCTTCAGATACGCAGTATTTT	CASSDAGTSPSDTQYF
TRBD1	-	TRBV27	TRBJ2-7	TGTGCCAGCAGTTTTGGACAGGGGGCCTCAAGCTCCTACGAGCAGTACTTC	CASSFGQGASSSYEQYF
TRBD2	-	TRBV9	TRBJ2-1	TGTGCCAGCAGCGCTTTACTAGCGGGGGACCACAATGAGCAGTTCTTC	CASSALLAGDHNEQFF
-	-	TRBV19	TRBJ2-2	TGTGCCAGTAGTATTCAGGAGGCCGGGGAGCTGTTTTTT	CASSIQEAGELFF
-	-	TRBV27	TRBJ2-1	TGTGCCAGCAGTTTAAGTGGGGGGGCGTACAATGAGCAGTTCTTC	CASSLSGGAYNEQFF
-	once	TRBV6-6	TRBJ1-5	TGTGCCAGCAGTTACCAGGGGAGCAATCAGCCCCAGCATTTT	CASSYQGSNQPQHF